This entry features one T cell receptor (beta chain) sequence. What it recognizes is unknown. This specimen comes from a study of breast tumors, draining lymph nodes, adjacent tissues. The study, taken as a whole, reports: Data fit most tumor T cells coming from lymph node, expanding in tumor. Tumor T cell lymph node origin was a supported hypothesis, not proven. Tumor repertoires ranked between lymph nodes and nontumor tissue in diversity, with V and J gene preferences. Luminal-like breast cancer showed significantly greater tumor-nontumor repertoire similarity than basal-like breast cancer did.

In TCRdb, the multiplex PCR reads were re-called with MiXCR into one record per CDR3 protein. The repertoire has fewer than 200,000 distinct CDR3 sequences, 33% of them found once; the top ten carry over 3.5%. Looked up from germline, CDR1 is LGHDT and CDR2 is YNNKEL (reference sequence). The ends were cut back, 2 bases at V and 3 bases at J, with 8 bases in the middle. CDR3 length: 14 residues. Samples came from axillary lymph nodes draining the breast cancer. This sequence was found in a female donor with breast cancer. Some clones in this sample may be carry-over from other donors' samples. The sequencing sample was made of axillary lymph node tissue. The chain recombines TRBV3-1 with TRBJ1-5; D unresolved. DNA for the CDR3: TGTGCCAGCAGCCAACATGGCCCCAATCAGCCCCAGCATTTT. Residues: CASSQHGPNQPQHF. The full variable domain, completed using reference TRBV3-1 and TRBJ1-5, is DTAVSQTPKYLVTQMGNDKSIKCEQNLGHDTMYWYKQDSKKFLKIMFSYNNKELIINETVPNRFSPKSPDKAHLNLHINSLELGDSAVYFCASSQHGPNQPQHFGDGTRLSIL.